This T cell receptor beta chain was observed in a study of blood T cell repertoires in COVID-19. Study as a whole: There were acute and convalescent COVID-19 samples, and they came from the United States, Italy and Spain. PBMCs, B-cell-depleted T cells, or T cells were the source of the cDNA or gDNA that made up the material.

CDR1 and CDR2 (germline): SNHLY, FYNNEI. Unmatched junction bases numbered 8, after V lost 1 base and J lost 9 bases. CDR3 size: 15 residues. Sequencing was performed with immunoSEQ multiplex PCR; in TCRdb, only in-frame clones are kept and a portion is missing. The sample yields approximately 230,000 clones, roughly 79% seen once. The clonotype originates from a man aged 40-49 years who had recovered from COVID-19. Specimen: PBMCs or T cells enriched from blood (not recorded which). The gene calls are TRBV2 and TRBJ2-2; 7 bases align to TRBD2. CDR3 sequence reads: CASSEGTSRYWELFF. The CDR3 nucleotides read TGTGCCAGCAGTGAAGGGACTAGTAGATACTGGGAGCTGTTTTTT.